The entry below gives a single T cell receptor (beta chain) sequence along with its context. The CDR3 has 14 residues. Germline CDR1 is SGHRS and CDR2 is YFSETQ. The V end was cut by 2 bases, the J end by 4 bases, with 10 bases between. This specimen comes from a study of blood T cell repertoires in COVID-19. Study overall: Acute-phase and convalescent COVID-19 samples originated in the United States, Italy and Spain.

In the original processing: Amplification with reference gene primers provided the estimates of nucleated cell counts. Generated by immunoSEQ multiplex PCR, the TCRdb table keeps only in-frame clones and is missing some. V, J and clone size are those of that table, while D and trimming were read from the DNA. The sample yields tens of thousands of clones, around 86% seen once. Material: peripheral blood. The V call is TRBV5-1, the J call TRBJ2-1; D is possibly TRBD1 (5 bases). The TCR was taken from a human donor in a cohort sampled during active COVID-19. The CDR3 is CASSLQEKYNEQFF. The CDR3 DNA reads TGCGCCAGCAGCTTACAGGAGAAATACAATGAGCAGTTCTTC.